One sample yielded the 27 T cell receptor beta chains listed below, sequenced in a study of beta chain features in type 1 diabetes. Reverse transcription of all isolated RNA meant that expressed TCRB transcripts were sequenced. Clones were read by immunoSEQ multiplex PCR, and TCRdb kept only the in-frame ones, dropping some. The sample yields 300,000 to 350,000 clones, less than 10% seen once. Specimen: central memory CD4+ T cells from blood. These receptors all stem from a young woman in good health.

A few counts support this clone. The same CDR3 arises from other DNA sequences in this sample as well. The CDR3 protein is CASSQGGNSNQPQHF. CDR3 sequence (DNA): TGCGCCAGCAGCCAAGGGGGAAATAGCAATCAGCCCCAGCATTTT. The rearrangement uses TRBV4-3 and TRBJ1-5; the D is unclear. This CDR3 is 15 amino acids long. Trimming removed 1 base from V and 0 bases from J, with 7 bases in between. Germline values: CDR1 LGHNA, CDR2 YSLEER.

The chain uses TRBV7-9 and TRBJ2-1; 10 nucleotides agree with TRBD2. This CDR3 contains 15 residues. Germline assignment: CDR1 SEHNR and CDR2 FQNEAQ (reference sequence). The trim removed 6 bases at V and 5 bases at J, leaving 7 bases unmatched. The CDR3: CASSLGTSDNNEQFF. CDR3 coding DNA: TGTGCCAGCAGTTTGGGGACTAGCGACAACAATGAGCAGTTCTTC.

This clone was detected a few times. The V and J genes are TRBV7-2 and TRBJ1-1; no clear D. Germline CDR1 is SGHTA and CDR2 is FQGNSA. Trimming took 6 bases from V and 0 from J, leaving 11 bases between them. The CDR3 is made up of 14 amino acids. As DNA, the CDR3 is TGTGCCAGCAGTGCGGCAGGTATGAACACTGAAGCTTTCTTT. The encoded protein is CASSAAGMNTEAFF.

This clone was seen more than once but under ten times. J is TRBJ2-5 and V is TRBV29-1, with 8 bases aligning to TRBD1. Germline CDR1 and CDR2: SQVTM and ANQGSEA. The ends lost 2 bases at V and 2 bases at J; junction bases unmatched: 10. The CDR3 length is 16 residues. CDR3 amino acids: CSVEFRRDRTQETQYF. CDR3 sequence (DNA): TGCAGCGTTGAATTCCGCCGGGACAGGACTCAAGAGACCCAGTACTTC.

This chain uses TRBV28 with TRBJ2-3; 7 nucleotides line up with TRBD1. Per germline, CDR1 MDHEN and CDR2 SYDVKM. The CDR3 is made up of 13 amino acids. The V gene end was trimmed by 5 bases and the J gene end by 9 bases; junction bases not matched to a gene: 8. CDR3 loop: CASSVPSRGTQYF. The CDR3 DNA reads TGTGCCAGCAGTGTCCCCTCCAGGGGGACGCAGTATTTT.

The chain links TRBV9 to TRBJ2-2; weak D call: TRBD2 (5 bases). This CDR3 has 15 amino acids. Germline V gene lookup returns CDR1 SGDLS and CDR2 YYNGEE. V was cut by 0 bases and J by 4 bases, with 10 bases left in between. CDR3 residues: CASSVATRATGELFF. Written as DNA, the CDR3 is TGTGCCAGCAGCGTAGCTACGAGGGCCACCGGGGAGCTGTTTTTT.

In this sample, this clone turned up many times. The V call is TRBV6-6, the J call TRBJ2-7; 7 positions match TRBD2. The germline V gene has CDR1 MNHNY and CDR2 SVGAGI (reference sequence). The CDR3 covers 13 residues. V dropped 7 bases and J dropped 3; count of bases not matched to a gene: 6. The CDR3 region is CASTREVGYEQYF. DNA of the CDR3: TGTGCCAGCACTCGGGAGGTTGGCTACGAGCAGTACTTC.

This clone was picked up a small number of times. V usage is TRBV7-8 and J usage is TRBJ1-1, with D uncertain. This CDR3 has 13 amino acids. Germline lookup yields CDR1 SGHVS and CDR2 FQNEAQ. The V and J ends lost 1 base and 10 bases respectively, with 13 bases between them. For the CDR3, the DNA is TGTGCCAGCAGCTTAGAAACGACGGTGACAGCTTTCTTT. This sequence encodes CASSLETTVTAFF.

This sequence joins TRBV27 and TRBJ2-5; possibly TRBD1 for D (6 bases). The CDR3 has 15 amino acids. Germline lookup yields CDR1 MNHEY and CDR2 SMNVEV (reference sequence). V was trimmed by 5 bases and J by 4 bases, leaving 17 bases between them. The CDR3 here is CASSADLRGPETQYF. CDR3 sequence (DNA): TGTGCCAGCAGTGCAGACCTCAGGGGTCCAGAGACCCAGTACTTC.

This clone showed up many times. V gene TRBV6-1 combines with J gene TRBJ1-1; D possibly corresponds to TRBD1 (6 bases). Germline V gene sequence: CDR1 MNHNS, CDR2 SASEGT. This CDR3 region has 15 residues. The V and J ends lost 8 bases and 3 bases respectively, with 19 bases between them. The CDR3 coding sequence is TGTGCCAGCGACAACTCCAGGGGATCGTACACTGAAGCTTTCTTT. Translation gives CASDNSRGSYTEAFF.

This clone was found many times. The CDR3 nucleotides are TGTGCCAGCAGCTCCCTAGCGGGAGGGGGCGATGAGCAGTTCTTC. It translates to CASSSLAGGGDEQFF. V is TRBV14 and J is TRBJ2-1; 12 nucleotides align to TRBD2. This CDR3 comprises 15 residues. Germline V gene data show CDR1 as SGHDN and CDR2 as FVKESK. V dropped 5 bases and J dropped 8; count of bases not matched to a gene: 7.

Of note for this clone: The sample contains more than one DNA sequence encoding this CDR3. This chain connects TRBV28 to TRBJ2-7; D is undetermined. V was shortened by 5 bases and J by 3 bases, with 14 bases between the two germline ends. Germline CDR1 reads MDHEN; CDR2 reads SYDVKM. The CDR3 contains 14 residues. The CDR3 is CASSLGSPSYEQYF. In DNA, the CDR3 is TGTGCCAGCAGTCTGGGATCTCCCAGCTACGAGCAGTACTTC.

The gene calls are TRBV7-2 and TRBJ2-3; D may be TRBD2 (6 bases). CDR1 and CDR2 (germline): SGHTA, FQGNSA. This CDR3 is built from 17 residues. V lost 5 bases and J lost 8, with 26 bases in between. The CDR3, as DNA: TGTGCCAGCAGCCAAGGAACCGGGAGAAGGGTAGCGGCTACGCAGTATTTT. Translated: CASSQGTGRRVAATQYF.

The V and J genes are TRBV5-4 and TRBJ1-1; D is undetermined. Per the germline V gene, CDR1 is SGHNT and CDR2 is YYREEE (reference sequence). The ends were cut back, 2 bases at V and 7 bases at J, with 9 bases in the middle. CDR3 length: 12 residues. The CDR3, as DNA: TGTGCCAGCAGCTTCGGGCAGTTTGAAGCTTTCTTT. Protein sequence: CASSFGQFEAFF.

In its sample, this clone was seen a few times. The V call is TRBV4-3, the J call TRBJ1-2, with D uncertain. The germline V gene has CDR1 LGHNA and CDR2 YSLEER. Trimming took off 1 base at V and 4 bases at J, with 13 bases between the two ends. This CDR3 contains 15 residues. The DNA for the CDR3 is TGCGCCAGCAGCCAAGCTGCGAACAGCCTCTATGGCTACACCTTC. Encoded protein: CASSQAANSLYGYTF.

V gene TRBV18 combines with J gene TRBJ2-5; D remains unclear. Per germline, CDR1 KGHSH and CDR2 LQKENI. V lost 5 bases, J lost 2 bases, and 12 bases lay in between. The CDR3 loop spans 14 amino acids. The CDR3 here is CASSGSGRQETQYF. The DNA of the CDR3 is TGTGCCAGCTCAGGGTCAGGCCGTCAAGAGACCCAGTACTTC.

This clone showed up just a few times. A much larger clonotype is one base distant, so this may be a read error. V gene TRBV11-2 combines with J gene TRBJ1-3; D remains unclear. CDR1 is SGHAT, CDR2 FQNNGV, per germline. The CDR3 has 11 amino acids. Trimming removed 1 base from V and 5 bases from J, with 0 bases in between. CDR3 in DNA: TGTGCCAGCAGCTTAGGAAACACCATATATTTT. Protein: CASSLGNTIYF.

This clone was seen repeatedly, ten times or more. This chain connects TRBV27 to TRBJ2-3, with 7 bases fitting TRBD2. CDR1 is MNHEY and CDR2 is SMNVEV in the germline V gene (reference sequence). The CDR3 covers 16 residues. Trimming cost V 6 bases and J 3 bases; bases outside gene matches: 12. Here the CDR3 DNA reads TGTGCCAGCAGAGGGATAGCGGGTAGTTGGACAGATACGCAGTATTTT. As protein: CASRGIAGSWTDTQYF.

There are a few counts of this clone. The rearrangement links TRBV27 to TRBJ2-1; 8 nucleotides align to TRBD1. J gave up 4 bases and V 4 bases, and 6 bases lay outside the gene matches. CDR1 is MNHEY and CDR2 is SMNVEV in the germline V gene (reference sequence). The CDR3 length is 15 residues. The CDR3 DNA reads TGTGCCAGCAGTTATGGGGACAGGAGATACAATGAGCAGTTCTTC. It codes for CASSYGDRRYNEQFF.

The genes are TRBV9 and TRBJ2-3; D possibly corresponds to TRBD1 (6 bases). The CDR3 runs to 14 residues. From germline, CDR1 is SGDLS and CDR2 YYNGEE. V was cut by 1 base and J by 5 bases, with 11 bases left in between. The CDR3 here is CASSVLDSIDTQYF. In nucleotides, the CDR3 is TGTGCCAGCAGCGTACTGGACAGTATAGATACGCAGTATTTT.

Only a few counts were recorded for this clone. The chain joins TRBV4-3 to TRBJ2-7; D not resolved. The germline V gene has CDR1 LGHNA and CDR2 YSLEER. The germline V and J ends were trimmed by 0 bases and 0 bases, with 18 bases remaining between them. The CDR3 contains 18 residues. The CDR3 region is CASSQDQFGLRDSYEQYF. CDR3 nucleotides: TGCGCCAGCAGCCAAGATCAGTTTGGGCTCCGTGACTCCTACGAGCAGTACTTC.

V gene TRBV6-4 combines with J gene TRBJ1-5, with D unresolved. The V gene's germline CDR1 is MRHNA and CDR2 SNTAGT. The ends were cut back, 0 bases at V and 5 bases at J, with 17 bases in the middle. The CDR3 is 17 residues long. The CDR3 loop reads CASSDSKRRQRHQPQHF. The CDR3 DNA is TGTGCCAGCAGTGACTCGAAGCGGCGGCAGCGGCATCAGCCCCAGCATTTT.

This clone occurred a few times. The chain uses TRBV20-1 and TRBJ2-7; D gene ambiguous. V lost 8 bases and J lost 5, with 13 bases in between. The CDR3 covers 11 residues. Per the germline V gene, CDR1 is DFQATT and CDR2 is SNEGSKA (reference sequence). CDR3 protein: CSLGSAHEQYF. The DNA of the CDR3 is TGCAGTCTCGGTTCGGCCCACGAGCAGTACTTC.

The chain has TRBV6-5 and TRBJ2-7; D may be TRBD2 (5 bases). This CDR3 has 14 residues. V was trimmed by 4 bases and J by 0 bases, leaving 10 bases between them. Germline CDR1 is MNHEY and CDR2 is SVGAGI. This CDR3 reads CASSSHGDSYEQYF. For the CDR3, the DNA is TGTGCCAGCAGTTCACACGGGGACTCCTACGAGCAGTACTTC.

This clone was found a few times. The genes are TRBV5-6 and TRBJ2-4, with D tentatively TRBD2 (6 bases). The CDR3 sequence is 14 residues long. V was shortened by 4 bases and J by 7 bases, with 15 bases between the two germline ends. From germline, CDR1 is SGHDT and CDR2 YYEEEE. The CDR3, as DNA: TGTGCCAGCAGCATCTGGGAGGTTGATAACATTCAGTACTTC. It translates to CASSIWEVDNIQYF.

This chain links TRBV7-9 with TRBJ2-5; 7 nucleotides agree with TRBD1. The germline V gene has CDR1 SEHNR and CDR2 FQNEAQ (reference sequence). Trimming at V came to 1 base and at J to 2 bases, leaving 1 base not matched to a gene. The CDR3 extends over 14 amino acids. The CDR3 sequence is CASSLGRGQETQYF. The CDR3 DNA is TGTGCCAGCAGCTTAGGCAGGGGGCAAGAGACCCAGTACTTC.

The V call is TRBV28, the J call TRBJ2-7, with 12 nucleotides matching TRBD2. Germline V lookup: CDR1 MDHEN, CDR2 SYDVKM. V dropped 6 bases and J dropped 2; count of bases not matched to a gene: 8. The CDR3 length is 16 residues. CDR3 coding DNA: TGTGCCAGCAGCCCCACCGGACTAGCGGGGACCTACGAGCAGTACTTC. Translated: CASSPTGLAGTYEQYF.